The sequence of this T cell receptor beta chain was determined in a study of Graves' ophthalmopathy and Graves' hyperthyroidism. Between the trimmed V and J ends, which lost 0 bases and 6 bases, there was a span of 15 bases. The CDR3 length is 15 residues. Germline assignment: CDR1 LNHNV and CDR2 YYDKDF (reference sequence). The study amplified TCR beta CDR3 regions using RNA transcripts. An opening RT-PCR round employed HTBI primers and preceded a second-round multiplex PCR. TCRdb reprocessed the multiplex PCR reads with MiXCR, giving one entry per CDR3 protein. The table has 40,000 to 45,000 distinct CDR3 sequences, more than 45% seen once.

The chain uses TRBV15 and TRBJ2-7, with D perhaps assigned TRBD1 or TRBD2 (6 bases each). The TCR sequence derives from an adult man with Graves' ophthalmopathy. Input material: peripheral blood. CDR3 in amino acids: CATSRDHLGGGEQYF. The CDR3 region has the DNA TGTGCCACCAGCAGAGATCACTTAGGGGGAGGCGAGCAGTACTTC.